This TCR beta chain was obtained from a study of control samples from healthy donors and cancer patients. The germline V gene encodes CDR1 SGDLS and CDR2 YYNGEE. This CDR3 has 20 amino acids. Germline trimming cut 1 base from V and 8 bases from J; bases unmatched to any gene: 19. TCRdb keeps only in-frame clones here, not all; method: immunoSEQ multiplex PCR. Of about 170,000 clones listed, more than 90% are singletons. The gene calls are TRBV9 and TRBJ2-1; 12 bases fit TRBD2. Source material: blood. This receptor was taken from a woman in her forties in good health. The CDR3, as DNA: TGTGCCAGCAGCGTATTTTCTGGACTAGCGGGGAGCAAGGGAGGGTATGAGCAGTTCTTC. This translates into CASSVFSGLAGSKGGYEQFF.